These 12 T cell receptor beta chains came from one sample sequenced in a study of T-cell memory formation after mild COVID-19. TCRdb recomputed calls from the 5' RACE reads with MiXCR, one row per CDR3 protein. The repertoire has about 400,000 distinct CDR3 sequences, 24% of them found once; the top ten carry 8.5% to 10%. Material: PBMCs or a T cell subset sorted from them (not recorded which). The source is an adult woman who had mild COVID-19 (a few samples of this study predate the infection). Cell type and time point are not known.

V is TRBV12-3 or TRBV12-4 and J is TRBJ1-1, with a tentative D call TRBD1 (6 bases). The CDR3 contains 15 residues. Trimming removed 5 bases from V and 6 bases from J, with 19 bases in between. CDR3 amino acids: CASSPHRGLMAEAFF. The CDR3 coding sequence is TGTGCCAGCAGTCCTCATCGGGGGCTTATGGCTGAAGCTTTCTTT.

The chain has TRBV7-2 and TRBJ2-5; 15 bases line up with TRBD2. The CDR3 loop spans 17 amino acids. Trimming took 4 bases from V and 2 from J; bases not matched to a gene: 5. The germline V gene encodes CDR1 SGHTA and CDR2 FQGNSA. The DNA of the CDR3 is TGTGCCAGCAGCTCCGGACTAGCGGGAGGGCCGCAAGAGACCCAGTACTTC. This gives the protein CASSSGLAGGPQETQYF.

In its sample, this clonotype was seen a few times. The chain has TRBV7-2 and TRBJ2-6; tentatively, D is TRBD2 (5 bases). The CDR3 covers 16 residues. Germline V lookup: CDR1 SGHTA, CDR2 FQGNSA. Between the trimmed V and J ends, which lost 5 bases and 0 bases, there was a span of 11 bases. The CDR3 spells CASSPWTYSGANVLTF. The DNA of the CDR3 is TGTGCCAGCAGCCCATGGACTTACTCTGGGGCCAACGTCCTGACTTTC.

The chain has TRBV7-8 and TRBJ2-1, with 7 bases lining up with TRBD1. V trimming: 2 bases; J trimming: 2 bases; junction bases outside the gene matches: 6. The length of the CDR3 is 16 residues. CDR1 is SGHVS, CDR2 FQNEAQ, per germline. DNA of the CDR3: TGTGCCAGCAGCTTATGGACAGGCGCGACCTACAATGAGCAGTTCTTC. Translation: CASSLWTGATYNEQFF.

This clonotype was found once. The genes are TRBV10-3 and TRBJ1-3, with a tentative D call TRBD1 (5 bases). V was pared by 3 bases and J by 0 bases, with 15 bases between. CDR1 and CDR2 (germline): ENHRY, SYGVKD. The CDR3 has 17 residues. Here the CDR3 DNA reads TGTGCCATCAGTGACCCAGGGCGGGGCCTCTCTGGAAACACCATATATTTT. Encoded protein: CAISDPGRGLSGNTIYF.

The CDR3 loop is CASSADRGAYGYTF. The CDR3 DNA sequence: TGTGCCAGCAGCGCGGACAGGGGGGCCTATGGCTACACCTTC. The chain links TRBV7-8 to TRBJ1-2; 10 nucleotides agree with TRBD1. This CDR3 comprises 14 residues. Germline lookup yields CDR1 SGHVS and CDR2 FQNEAQ. V dropped 5 bases and J dropped 4; count of bases not matched to a gene: 4.

This rearrangement joins TRBV19 to TRBJ1-5; a possible D gene is TRBD1 (5 bases). With 1 base removed from V and 7 bases from J, the gap between germline ends came to 8 bases. The CDR3 is 13 amino acids. The germline gives CDR1 LNHDA, CDR2 SQIVND (reference sequence). The CDR3: CASSIGDYQPQHF. CDR3 DNA: TGTGCCAGTAGTATAGGGGACTACCAGCCCCAGCATTTT.

The V call is TRBV10-3, the J call TRBJ1-3, with a possible D match to TRBD1 (5 bases). The germline gives CDR1 ENHRY, CDR2 SYGVKD. The CDR3 covers 14 residues. Deletions cut 6 bases from V and 0 bases from J, with 9 bases between. CDR3 DNA: TGTGCCATCAGACAGGAGTCCTCTGGAAACACCATATATTTT. It codes for CAIRQESSGNTIYF.

The chain uses TRBV9 and TRBJ2-7; D assignment may be TRBD1 or TRBD2 (5 bases each). The germline V and J ends were trimmed by 0 bases and 1 base, with 11 bases remaining between them. CDR1 and CDR2 (germline): SGDLS, YYNGEE. The CDR3 runs 15 residues. CDR3 loop: CASSVDKGTSYEQYF. CDR3 coding DNA: TGTGCCAGCAGCGTAGACAAGGGGACGTCCTACGAGCAGTACTTC.

This clonotype was seen many times. The J gene is TRBJ2-1, the V gene TRBV12-3 or TRBV12-4; 13 bases match TRBD2. CDR3 size: 18 residues. V was pared by 5 bases and J by 6 bases, with 13 bases of the junction left unmatched. Here the CDR3 reads CASSPKGTSGNNFNEQFF. CDR3 in DNA: TGTGCCAGCAGTCCGAAAGGGACTAGCGGGAACAACTTCAATGAGCAGTTCTTC.

In its sample, this clonotype was seen a few times. The chain employs TRBV24-1 and TRBJ1-2; D not resolved. This CDR3 contains 12 residues. CDR1 is KGHDR and CDR2 is SFDVKD in the germline V gene. V shed 6 bases and J shed 4 bases, with 8 bases lying between them. CDR3 residues: CATSRSAYGYTF. The CDR3 DNA is TGTGCCACCAGTCGGTCAGCCTATGGCTACACCTTC.

The chain recombines TRBV5-1 with TRBJ2-3; D remains ambiguous. V lost 7 bases and J lost 2, with 17 bases in between. Germline V CDR1 and CDR2: SGHRS, YFSETQ. The CDR3 length is 15 residues. The CDR3 region is CASADGRASTDTQYF. The CDR3 DNA reads as TGCGCCAGCGCGGATGGACGGGCCTCCACAGATACGCAGTATTTT.